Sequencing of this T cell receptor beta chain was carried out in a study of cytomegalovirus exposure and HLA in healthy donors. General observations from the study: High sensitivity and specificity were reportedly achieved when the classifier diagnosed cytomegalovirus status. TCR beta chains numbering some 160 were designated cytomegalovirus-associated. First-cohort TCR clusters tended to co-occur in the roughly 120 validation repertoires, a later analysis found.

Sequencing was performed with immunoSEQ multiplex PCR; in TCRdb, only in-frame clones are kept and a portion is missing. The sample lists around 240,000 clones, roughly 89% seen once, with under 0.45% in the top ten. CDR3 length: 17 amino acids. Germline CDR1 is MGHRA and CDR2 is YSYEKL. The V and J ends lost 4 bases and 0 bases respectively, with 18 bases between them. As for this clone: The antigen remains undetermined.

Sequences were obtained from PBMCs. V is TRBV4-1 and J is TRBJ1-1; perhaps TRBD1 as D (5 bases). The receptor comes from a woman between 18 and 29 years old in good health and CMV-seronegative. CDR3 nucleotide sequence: TGCGCCAGCAGCCGTCTTAACCAGGGAACTATGAACACTGAAGCTTTCTTT. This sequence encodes CASSRLNQGTMNTEAFF.